Listed below are T cell receptor beta chains from one sample, sequenced in a study of blood T cells in healthy people across ages. Using its own MiXCR run on the 5' RACE reads, TCRdb lists one record per CDR3 protein. The sample includes around 800,000 distinct CDR3 sequences, around 68% seen only once; the top ten take roughly 26%. The specimen was blood. The receptors shown here come from a man younger than 45 in good health. The CDR3 runs from the conserved cysteine through the conserved F or W. Each record gives: V gene, clone size, D gene, J gene, CDR3 DNA, CDR3 protein. D genes are given only for firm matches. Part of the rows lack a size; the others show once, few, many or a class for expanded clones.

v_call: TRBV5-1; clone_size: NA; d_call: TRBD2; j_call: TRBJ2-7; cdr3_nt: TGCGCCAGCAGCCCTGGTCTTGGACTAGATTCCTACGAGCAGTACTTC; cdr3_aa: CASSPGLGLDSYEQYF
v_call: TRBV28; clone_size: NA; d_call: NA; j_call: TRBJ2-1; cdr3_nt: TGTGCCAGCAGTGCGCCCTCCGAGGACACCTACAATGAGCAGTTCTTC; cdr3_aa: CASSAPSEDTYNEQFF
v_call: TRBV5-1; clone_size: once; d_call: NA; j_call: TRBJ2-4; cdr3_nt: TGCGCCAGCAGCTTTATGAAGGGACCCCCCCTTGCGTCCATTCAGTACTTC; cdr3_aa: CASSFMKGPPLASIQYF
v_call: TRBV9; clone_size: few; d_call: TRBD1; j_call: TRBJ1-4; cdr3_nt: TGTGCCAGCAGCCAGGGGGTTACCCATGAAAAACTGTTTTTT; cdr3_aa: CASSQGVTHEKLFF
v_call: TRBV5-1; clone_size: NA; d_call: TRBD2; j_call: TRBJ2-5; cdr3_nt: TGCGCCAGCAGCACCGGACTAGCAGGAATTGGAGAGACCCAGTACTTC; cdr3_aa: CASSTGLAGIGETQYF
v_call: TRBV6-1; clone_size: few; d_call: NA; j_call: TRBJ2-3; cdr3_nt: TGTGCCAGTCGAAATTTAGGCGGTAAAAATACGCAGTATTTT; cdr3_aa: CASRNLGGKNTQYF
v_call: TRBV29-1; clone_size: NA; d_call: NA; j_call: TRBJ2-1; cdr3_nt: TGCAGCACGGGGGTAGGGAACAATGAGCAGTTCTTC; cdr3_aa: CSTGVGNNEQFF
v_call: TRBV10-3; clone_size: NA; d_call: NA; j_call: TRBJ2-7; cdr3_nt: TGTGCCATTCGATCCGGGGCCGCCTACGAGCAGTACTTC; cdr3_aa: CAIRSGAAYEQYF
v_call: TRBV29-1; clone_size: NA; d_call: NA; j_call: TRBJ2-1; cdr3_nt: TGCAGCGCCGAGGGCGGACGGGAGACCAATGAGCAGTTCTTC; cdr3_aa: CSAEGGRETNEQFF
v_call: TRBV7-3; clone_size: NA; d_call: TRBD1; j_call: TRBJ2-1; cdr3_nt: TGTGCCAGCAGCTTATCGGGGACAGGTCACAATGAGCAGTTCTTC; cdr3_aa: CASSLSGTGHNEQFF
v_call: TRBV30; clone_size: NA; d_call: TRBD2; j_call: TRBJ2-7; cdr3_nt: TGTGCCTGGAGGGTAGCGGGGGGCTACGAGCAGTACTTC; cdr3_aa: CAWRVAGGYEQYF
v_call: TRBV4-2; clone_size: NA; d_call: NA; j_call: TRBJ2-1; cdr3_nt: TGTGCCAGCAGCCAAGTAGTCTTCGGGAGCGAGCAGTTCTTC; cdr3_aa: CASSQVVFGSEQFF
v_call: TRBV30; clone_size: NA; d_call: TRBD2; j_call: TRBJ2-3; cdr3_nt: TGTGCCTGGAGTGTTGACGGGGGGGCCTACACGCAGTATTTT; cdr3_aa: CAWSVDGGAYTQYF
v_call: TRBV7-2; clone_size: few; d_call: NA; j_call: TRBJ1-2; cdr3_nt: TGTGCCAGCAGCTCCCCGGGAAGGGTCCACTATGGCTACACCTTC; cdr3_aa: CASSSPGRVHYGYTF
v_call: TRBV5-1; clone_size: NA; d_call: NA; j_call: TRBJ2-3; cdr3_nt: TGCGCCAGCAGGACAGAATTAGGCACAGATACGCAGTATTTT; cdr3_aa: CASRTELGTDTQYF
v_call: TRBV2; clone_size: NA; d_call: NA; j_call: TRBJ2-7; cdr3_nt: TGTGCCAGCAGTGTAGCACTAGCCTCCTACGAGCAGTACTTC; cdr3_aa: CASSVALASYEQYF
v_call: TRBV28; clone_size: NA; d_call: NA; j_call: TRBJ2-3; cdr3_nt: TGTGCCAGCAGTGGGAAAAGACGGACGGATACGCAGTATTTT; cdr3_aa: CASSGKRRTDTQYF
v_call: TRBV11-2; clone_size: NA; d_call: TRBD2; j_call: TRBJ2-1; cdr3_nt: TGTGCCAGCAGCTTCCCGGGGGGAGGGGAGCAGTTCTTC; cdr3_aa: CASSFPGGGEQFF
v_call: TRBV20-1; clone_size: NA; d_call: TRBD1; j_call: TRBJ1-4; cdr3_nt: TGCAGTGCTAGAGCCAGGGGGCAGGCTAATGAAAAACTGTTTTTT; cdr3_aa: CSARARGQANEKLFF
v_call: TRBV12-3/TRBV12-4; clone_size: many; d_call: TRBD1; j_call: TRBJ2-7; cdr3_nt: TGTGCCAGCAGTCCCGGACAGGTCTACGAGCAGTACTTC; cdr3_aa: CASSPGQVYEQYF
v_call: TRBV4-2; clone_size: few; d_call: TRBD1; j_call: TRBJ1-6; cdr3_nt: TGTGCCAGCAGCCATAATGACAGGGGAAATTCACCCCTCCACTTT; cdr3_aa: CASSHNDRGNSPLHF
v_call: TRBV5-6; clone_size: NA; d_call: TRBD1; j_call: TRBJ2-3; cdr3_nt: TGTGCCAGCAGCTTTCCGGGACAGGGGACCACAGATACGCAGTATTTT; cdr3_aa: CASSFPGQGTTDTQYF
v_call: TRBV14; clone_size: few; d_call: NA; j_call: TRBJ2-3; cdr3_nt: TGTGCCAGCAGCCAATTGCCCTGGGCTCACTCTAGCACAGATACGCAGTATTTT; cdr3_aa: CASSQLPWAHSSTDTQYF
v_call: TRBV15; clone_size: few; d_call: NA; j_call: TRBJ1-1; cdr3_nt: TGTGCCACCAGCAGAGATAAGGCAGGCAGGGATGAAGCTTTCTTT; cdr3_aa: CATSRDKAGRDEAFF
v_call: TRBV11-2; clone_size: NA; d_call: NA; j_call: TRBJ2-5; cdr3_nt: TGTGCCAGCAGTTCAAGACCCACAGGGCGGGAGACCCAGTACTTC; cdr3_aa: CASSSRPTGRETQYF
v_call: TRBV7-2; clone_size: NA; d_call: NA; j_call: TRBJ1-5; cdr3_nt: TGTGCCAGCAGCGCCTCCGGAGGCCGCAATCAGCCCCAGCATTTT; cdr3_aa: CASSASGGRNQPQHF
v_call: TRBV5-5; clone_size: NA; d_call: TRBD1; j_call: TRBJ2-7; cdr3_nt: TGTGCCAGCAGCTTGGCCATCGGACAGGGGGCGGGCGAGCAGTACTTC; cdr3_aa: CASSLAIGQGAGEQYF
v_call: TRBV7-2; clone_size: NA; d_call: TRBD1; j_call: TRBJ2-7; cdr3_nt: TGTGCCAGCAGCCCGTTGGGGGACAGGGGGCTCGAGCAGTACTTC; cdr3_aa: CASSPLGDRGLEQYF
v_call: TRBV28; clone_size: NA; d_call: TRBD1; j_call: TRBJ2-7; cdr3_nt: TGTGCCAGCACCACCGGAGGGACAGGGAGGAACTACGAGCAGTACTTC; cdr3_aa: CASTTGGTGRNYEQYF
v_call: TRBV7-2; clone_size: NA; d_call: NA; j_call: TRBJ2-1; cdr3_nt: TGTGCCAGCAGCGGGCAGGGGTTCGACAATAAGCAGTTCTTC; cdr3_aa: CASSGQGFDNKQFF
v_call: TRBV6-5; clone_size: NA; d_call: NA; j_call: TRBJ1-6; cdr3_nt: TGTGCCAGCAGTTACGTGGGCAATTCACCCCTCCACTTT; cdr3_aa: CASSYVGNSPLHF
v_call: TRBV15; clone_size: NA; d_call: TRBD2; j_call: TRBJ2-3; cdr3_nt: TGTGCCACCAGCCCAGAAGTAGCGGGGGGGCCAGATACGCAGTATTTT; cdr3_aa: CATSPEVAGGPDTQYF
v_call: TRBV12-3/TRBV12-4; clone_size: NA; d_call: TRBD1; j_call: TRBJ1-5; cdr3_nt: TGTGCCAGCAGTCCCGGGACAGGGGTTTGGGGCAATCAGCCCCAGCATTTT; cdr3_aa: CASSPGTGVWGNQPQHF
v_call: TRBV11-2; clone_size: once; d_call: NA; j_call: TRBJ2-1; cdr3_nt: TGTGCCAGCAGCCGCCCTCCGGTAGAGGGTGAGCAGTTCTTC; cdr3_aa: CASSRPPVEGEQFF
v_call: TRBV28; clone_size: NA; d_call: TRBD1; j_call: TRBJ2-7; cdr3_nt: TGTGCCAGCAGTTCGCGACAGGGGGGGATTTACGAGCAGTACTTC; cdr3_aa: CASSSRQGGIYEQYF
v_call: TRBV20-1; clone_size: NA; d_call: TRBD1; j_call: TRBJ2-7; cdr3_nt: TGCAGTGCTAGAGATCCCCGCTACAACAGGGGGCGCGTCTACGAGCAGTACTTC; cdr3_aa: CSARDPRYNRGRVYEQYF
v_call: TRBV30; clone_size: NA; d_call: NA; j_call: TRBJ2-7; cdr3_nt: TGTGCCTGGAGTGTATTCGGGAGCTCCTACGAGCAGTACTTC; cdr3_aa: CAWSVFGSSYEQYF
v_call: TRBV30; clone_size: NA; d_call: NA; j_call: TRBJ1-2; cdr3_nt: TGTGCCTGGATGACGCAGGACCTCTATGGCTACACCTTC; cdr3_aa: CAWMTQDLYGYTF
v_call: TRBV7-6; clone_size: NA; d_call: NA; j_call: TRBJ2-5; cdr3_nt: TGTGCCAGCAGCTCTAAGATATCGGGACCGAGGGAGGAGACCCAGTACTTC; cdr3_aa: CASSSKISGPREETQYF
v_call: TRBV20-1; clone_size: NA; d_call: NA; j_call: TRBJ2-5; cdr3_nt: TGCAGTACCGACGTTCAAGAGACCCAGTACTTC; cdr3_aa: CSTDVQETQYF
v_call: TRBV6-1; clone_size: NA; d_call: TRBD2; j_call: TRBJ2-6; cdr3_nt: TGTGCCAGCAGTGAAGTAGCGGGGGGAAGCTCTGGGGCCAACGTCCTGACTTTC; cdr3_aa: CASSEVAGGSSGANVLTF
v_call: TRBV4-1; clone_size: NA; d_call: TRBD1; j_call: TRBJ2-2; cdr3_nt: TGCGCCAGCAGCCAGAAGGACAGGGACACCGGGGAGCTGTTTTTT; cdr3_aa: CASSQKDRDTGELFF
v_call: TRBV7-3; clone_size: NA; d_call: NA; j_call: TRBJ2-7; cdr3_nt: TGTGCCAGCAGCCCTATTCAGGGGCAGGCGGACGAGCAGTACTTC; cdr3_aa: CASSPIQGQADEQYF
v_call: TRBV28; clone_size: NA; d_call: TRBD2; j_call: TRBJ2-5; cdr3_nt: TGTGCCAGCAGTTTACGTGAAGCGGGGGCTGAGACCCAGTACTTC; cdr3_aa: CASSLREAGAETQYF
v_call: TRBV20-1; clone_size: NA; d_call: NA; j_call: TRBJ2-7; cdr3_nt: TGCAGTGCACCCTCCAGAGGGAGGGAGCAGTACTTC; cdr3_aa: CSAPSRGREQYF
v_call: TRBV5-1; clone_size: NA; d_call: TRBD1; j_call: TRBJ2-3; cdr3_nt: TGCGCCAGCAGCCCAGAACAGGGGGCTGACACAGATACGCAGTATTTT; cdr3_aa: CASSPEQGADTDTQYF
v_call: TRBV27; clone_size: NA; d_call: TRBD2; j_call: TRBJ2-3; cdr3_nt: TGTGCCAGCGCGGGGGGCAGAGCAGATACGCAGTATTTT; cdr3_aa: CASAGGRADTQYF
v_call: TRBV7-3; clone_size: NA; d_call: NA; j_call: TRBJ2-5; cdr3_nt: TGTGCCAGCAGCTACGGACGAGGGGAGATGGAGACCCAGTACTTC; cdr3_aa: CASSYGRGEMETQYF
v_call: TRBV4-2; clone_size: few; d_call: NA; j_call: TRBJ2-4; cdr3_nt: TGTGCCAGCAGCCAAGATGAGGGCTTTTTCCTAGCCAAAAACATTCAGTACTTC; cdr3_aa: CASSQDEGFFLAKNIQYF
v_call: TRBV20-1; clone_size: NA; d_call: NA; j_call: TRBJ1-2; cdr3_nt: TGCAGTGCCCTAAACAGGGATAACTATGGCTACACCTTC; cdr3_aa: CSALNRDNYGYTF
v_call: TRBV4-2; clone_size: NA; d_call: NA; j_call: TRBJ2-7; cdr3_nt: TGTGCCAGCAGCCAAGGCGGTGAATACGAGCAGTACTTC; cdr3_aa: CASSQGGEYEQYF
v_call: TRBV4-3; clone_size: NA; d_call: NA; j_call: TRBJ2-2; cdr3_nt: TGCGCCAGCAGGAGGGGGGGGACCGGGGAGCTGTTTTTT; cdr3_aa: CASRRGGTGELFF